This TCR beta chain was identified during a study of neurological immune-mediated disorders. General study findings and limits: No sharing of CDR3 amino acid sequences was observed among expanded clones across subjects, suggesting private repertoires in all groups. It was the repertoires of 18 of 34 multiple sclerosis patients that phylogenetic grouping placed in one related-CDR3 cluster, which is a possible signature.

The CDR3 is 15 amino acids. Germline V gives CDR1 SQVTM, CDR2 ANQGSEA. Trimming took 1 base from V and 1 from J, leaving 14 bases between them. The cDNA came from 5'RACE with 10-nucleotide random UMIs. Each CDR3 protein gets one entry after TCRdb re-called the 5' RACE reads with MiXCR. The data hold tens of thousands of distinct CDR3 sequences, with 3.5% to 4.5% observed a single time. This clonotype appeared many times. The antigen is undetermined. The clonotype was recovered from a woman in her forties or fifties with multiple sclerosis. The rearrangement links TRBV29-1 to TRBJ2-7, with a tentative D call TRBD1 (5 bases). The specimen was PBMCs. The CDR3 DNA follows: TGCAGCGTTGAAGTAGACAGTTGGCGTTCCTACGAGCAGTACTTC. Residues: CSVEVDSWRSYEQYF.